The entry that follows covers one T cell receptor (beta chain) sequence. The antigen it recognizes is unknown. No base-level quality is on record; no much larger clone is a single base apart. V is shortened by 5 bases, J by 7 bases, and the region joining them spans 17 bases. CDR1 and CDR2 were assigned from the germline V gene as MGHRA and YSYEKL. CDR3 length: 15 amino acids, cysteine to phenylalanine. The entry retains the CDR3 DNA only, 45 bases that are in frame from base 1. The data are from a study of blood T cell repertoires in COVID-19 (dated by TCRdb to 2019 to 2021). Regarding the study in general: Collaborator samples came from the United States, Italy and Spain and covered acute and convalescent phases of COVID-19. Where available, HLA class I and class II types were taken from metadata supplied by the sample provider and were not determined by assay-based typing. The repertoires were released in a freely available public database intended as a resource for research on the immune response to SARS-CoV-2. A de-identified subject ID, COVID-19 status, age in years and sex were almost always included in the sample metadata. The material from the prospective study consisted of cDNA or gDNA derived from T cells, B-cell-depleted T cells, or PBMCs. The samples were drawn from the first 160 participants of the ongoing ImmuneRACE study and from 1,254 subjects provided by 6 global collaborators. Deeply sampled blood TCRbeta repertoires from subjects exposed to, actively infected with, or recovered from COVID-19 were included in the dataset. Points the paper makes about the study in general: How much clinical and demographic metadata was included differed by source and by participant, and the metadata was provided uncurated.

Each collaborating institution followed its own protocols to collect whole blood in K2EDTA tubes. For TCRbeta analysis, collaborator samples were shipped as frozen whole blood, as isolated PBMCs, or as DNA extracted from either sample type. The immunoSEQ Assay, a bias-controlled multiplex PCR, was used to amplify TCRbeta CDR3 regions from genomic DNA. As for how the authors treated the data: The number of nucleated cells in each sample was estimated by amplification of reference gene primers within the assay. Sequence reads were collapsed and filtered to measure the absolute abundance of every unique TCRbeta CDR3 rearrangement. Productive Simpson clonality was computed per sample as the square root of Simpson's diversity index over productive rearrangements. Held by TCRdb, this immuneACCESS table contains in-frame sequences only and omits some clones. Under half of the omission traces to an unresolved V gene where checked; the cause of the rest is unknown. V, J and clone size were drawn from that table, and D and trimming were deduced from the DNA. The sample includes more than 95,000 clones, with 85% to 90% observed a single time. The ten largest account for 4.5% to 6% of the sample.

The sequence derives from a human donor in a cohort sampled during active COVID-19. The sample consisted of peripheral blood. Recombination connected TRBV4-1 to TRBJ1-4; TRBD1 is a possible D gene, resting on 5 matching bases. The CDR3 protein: CASSVKQAVGEKLFF. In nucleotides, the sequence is TGCGCCAGCAGCGTCAAACAGGCCGTAGGTGAAAAACTGTTTTTT.